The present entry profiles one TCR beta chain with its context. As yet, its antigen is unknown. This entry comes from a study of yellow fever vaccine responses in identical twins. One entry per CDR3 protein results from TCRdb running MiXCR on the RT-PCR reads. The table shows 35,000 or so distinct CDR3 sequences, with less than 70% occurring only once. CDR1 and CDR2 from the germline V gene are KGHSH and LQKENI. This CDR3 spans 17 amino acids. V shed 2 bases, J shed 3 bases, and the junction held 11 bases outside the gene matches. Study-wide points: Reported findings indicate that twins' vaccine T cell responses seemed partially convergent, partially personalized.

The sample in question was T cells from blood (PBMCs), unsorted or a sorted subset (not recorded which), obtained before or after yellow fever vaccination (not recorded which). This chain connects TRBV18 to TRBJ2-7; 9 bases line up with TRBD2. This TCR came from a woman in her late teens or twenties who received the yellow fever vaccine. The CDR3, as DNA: TGTGCCAGCTCACCAAGGGCTAGCGGGATCTCCCACTACGAGCAGTACTTC. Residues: CASSPRASGISHYEQYF.